This T cell receptor (beta chain) was sequenced for a study of blood T cell repertoires in COVID-19. Per germline, CDR1 SGHTA and CDR2 FQGNSA. V trimming: 3 bases; J trimming: 6 bases; junction bases outside the gene matches: 3. The CDR3 consists of 14 residues. The table came from immunoSEQ multiplex PCR; TCRdb's copy has only in-frame clones and leaves some out. This table holds roughly 92,000 clones, around 90% found once. The chain employs TRBV7-2 and TRBJ2-3; 10 bases agree with TRBD2. This TCR was sampled from a woman of 80 years or more with acute or convalescent COVID-19. Sequencing used peripheral blood. The CDR3 reads CASSLRAGGDTQYF. The DNA of the CDR3 is TGTGCCAGCAGCTTGCGAGCGGGGGGGGATACGCAGTATTTT.